This T cell receptor beta chain was recovered during a study of blood T cell repertoires in COVID-19. Germline-derived CDR1 and CDR2 are SGHRS and YFSETQ. V trimming: 5 bases; J trimming: 7 bases; junction bases outside the gene matches: 8. This CDR3 spans 14 amino acids. Using immunoSEQ multiplex PCR, the repertoire was profiled, and TCRdb retains in-frame clones only, with some absent. The sample has about 200,000 clones, around 90% seen once. The sample comprised peripheral blood. This clonotype was sampled from a man between 18 and 35 years old with active or convalescent COVID-19. V and J are TRBV5-1 and TRBJ2-1; 8 positions match TRBD1. CDR3 in amino acids: CASRGGTGVNEQFF. CDR3 DNA: TGCGCCAGCAGAGGGGGGACAGGCGTGAATGAGCAGTTCTTC.